The 14 T cell receptor beta chains reported below all come from one sample, sequenced in a study of cytomegalovirus exposure and HLA in healthy donors. 13 Jbeta primers and 60 Vbeta primers were used for the PCR. Some clones are missing from TCRdb's copy, which holds only in-frame ones; the method was immunoSEQ multiplex PCR. Found here are 150,000 to 200,000 clones, about 79% of them singletons; the top ten hold 1.5% to 2%. The sample taken for sequencing was PBMCs. These receptors were taken from a man aged 18 to 29 in good health and CMV-seronegative.

This clone showed up just once. V and J are TRBV15 and TRBJ2-7; D is perhaps TRBD1 (6 bases). The length of the CDR3 is 13 residues. The V end was cut by 3 bases, the J end by 2 bases, with 8 bases between. Germline values: CDR1 LNHNV, CDR2 YYDKDF (reference sequence). This chain's CDR3 is CATSRDSTYEQYF. The CDR3, as DNA: TGTGCCACCAGCAGGGACAGTACCTACGAGCAGTACTTC.

This sequence joins TRBV18 and TRBJ2-1; 7 bases are shared with TRBD1. Trimming cost V 3 bases and J 0 bases; bases outside gene matches: 5. CDR1 and CDR2 (germline): KGHSH, LQKENI. The CDR3 spans 16 residues. CDR3 sequence reads: CASSPGQRSSYNEQFF. As DNA, the CDR3 is TGTGCCAGCTCACCGGGACAGAGGAGCTCCTACAATGAGCAGTTCTTC.

This clone was counted between two and nine times. The genes are TRBV5-4 and TRBJ2-1; 9 nucleotides agree with TRBD1. The CDR3 is 15 residues long. Germline CDR1 SGHNT, CDR2 YYREEE (reference sequence). With V trimmed by 0 bases and J by 9 bases, 7 bases remained unmatched. CDR3 DNA sequence: TGTGCCAGCAGCTTGGCGGGACAGGGCGCCGGTGAGCAGTTCTTC. Translation: CASSLAGQGAGEQFF.

This chain connects TRBV6-6 to TRBJ2-1; 8 nucleotides agree with TRBD1. With V trimmed by 0 bases and J by 2 bases, 3 bases remained unmatched. The CDR3 is 16 residues long. CDR1 and CDR2 from the germline V gene are MNHNY and SVGAGI (reference sequence). In DNA form, the CDR3 reads TGTGCCAGCAGTTACTCCTGGACAGGGACCTACAATGAGCAGTTCTTC. Translated, it gives CASSYSWTGTYNEQFF.

The chain joins TRBV5-1 to TRBJ1-1, with 7 positions matching TRBD1. CDR3 length: 14 amino acids. Germline assignment: CDR1 SGHRS and CDR2 YFSETQ. V gave up 4 bases and J gave up 0 bases; unmatched junction bases: 3. The CDR3 DNA is TGCGCCAGCAGCGTTGACAGGGTGAACACTGAAGCTTTCTTT. Translating gives CASSVDRVNTEAFF.

The V gene is TRBV7-2, the J gene TRBJ2-2; TRBD2 aligns across 14 bases. This CDR3 contains 18 residues. Germline CDR1 reads SGHTA; CDR2 reads FQGNSA. With V trimmed by 4 bases and J by 4 bases, 8 bases remained unmatched. The CDR3 protein is CASSSRLAGGRGTGELFF. Here the CDR3 DNA reads TGTGCCAGCAGCTCCCGACTAGCGGGAGGGCGGGGCACCGGGGAGCTGTTTTTT.

The CDR3 DNA is TGTGCCAGCAGCGACCCTGTTCGCGGGGGACGAAGCTATGGCTACACCTTC. Its protein is CASSDPVRGGRSYGYTF. The chain is built from TRBV9 and TRBJ1-2, with D maybe TRBD1 (5 bases). The CDR3 contains 17 residues. Trimming stripped 3 bases from V and 4 bases from J, with 22 bases between. Germline V CDR1 and CDR2: SGDLS, YYNGEE.

The CDR3 is CASSLAPSGGQETQYF. The CDR3 coding sequence is TGCGCCAGCAGCTTGGCGCCTAGCGGGGGCCAAGAGACCCAGTACTTC. The J gene is TRBJ2-5, the V gene TRBV5-1; 10 bases are shared with TRBD2. The CDR3 totals 16 residues. V was pared by 0 bases and J by 1 base, with 3 bases of the junction left unmatched. CDR1 is SGHRS, CDR2 YFSETQ, per germline.

This rearrangement joins TRBV28 to TRBJ2-5; 9 bases agree with TRBD1. The J call is in doubt because the DNA end fits TRBJ2-7 better. The CDR3 loop spans 15 amino acids. Germline V lookup: CDR1 MDHEN, CDR2 SYDVKM. The CDR3 here is CASRTGATGIYEQYF. Here the CDR3 DNA reads TGTGCCAGCCGGACAGGGGCGACAGGGATCTACGAGCAGTACTTC.

The CDR3, as DNA: TGCGCCAGCAGCTTGGCAAGGCACATCCCCCGGGGATACCTCTCCTACAATGAGCAGTTCTTC. Translating gives CASSLARHIPRGYLSYNEQFF. The genes are TRBV5-1 and TRBJ2-1; tentative D call: TRBD2 (5 bases). The ends were cut back, 0 bases at V and 0 bases at J, with 25 bases in the middle. Germline-derived CDR1 and CDR2 are SGHRS and YFSETQ. The CDR3 is 21 residues long.

This clone was found once. V is TRBV5-1 and J is TRBJ1-1; D remains unclear. In germline, CDR1 is SGHRS, CDR2 YFSETQ. CDR3 length equals 13 residues. V gave up 1 base and J gave up 8 bases, with 12 bases separating them. This CDR3 is CASSLTRNSEAFF. The CDR3 coding sequence is TGCGCCAGCAGCTTGACCCGTAACTCCGAAGCTTTCTTT.

This clone was counted a few times. The V and J genes are TRBV25-1 and TRBJ2-2; 9 bases fit TRBD1. The CDR3 extends over 15 amino acids. J gave up 0 bases and V 6 bases, and 2 bases lay outside the gene matches. Germline-derived CDR1 and CDR2 are MGHDK and SYGVNS. CDR3 in DNA: TGTGCCAGCAGGAGGACAGGGGCGAACACCGGGGAGCTGTTTTTT. Amino acids: CASRRTGANTGELFF.

V is TRBV9 and J is TRBJ1-4; 8 nucleotides align to TRBD1. Trimming at V came to 4 bases and at J to 6 bases, leaving 11 bases not matched to a gene. The CDR3 is 16 residues long. CDR1 and CDR2 from the germline V gene are SGDLS and YYNGEE. The CDR3 coding sequence is TGTGCCAGCAGCCTCCGGCAGGCGACAGGGGATGAAAAACTGTTTTTT. It translates to CASSLRQATGDEKLFF.

The chain combines TRBV7-9 with TRBJ2-2; D is ambiguous. CDR1 and CDR2 (germline): SEHNR, FQNEAQ (reference sequence). V dropped 5 bases and J dropped 6 bases, with 16 bases sitting between them. The CDR3 length is 15 residues. In DNA form, the CDR3 reads TGTGCCAGCAGCCCGGCCGGGTTGGCCCCCGGGGAGCTGTTTTTT. Translation gives CASSPAGLAPGELFF. Filled out from reference TRBV7-9 and TRBJ2-2, the complete variable domain reads DTGVSQNPRHKITKRGQNVTFRCDPISEHNRLYWYRQTLGQGPEFLTYFQNEAQLEKSRLLSDRFSAERPKGSFSTLEIQRTEQGDSAMYLCASSPAGLAPGELFFGEGSRLTVL.